These T cell receptor beta chains were read from a single sample in a study of blood T cell repertoires in COVID-19. Measured with immunoSEQ multiplex PCR; TCRdb has only the in-frame clones, and not every one. The table lists 200,000 or so clones, under 90% of them singletons, with approximately 14% in the top ten. Sequenced: peripheral blood. The source is a man aged 30 to 45 with active or convalescent COVID-19. CDR3s include the opening cysteine and the closing phenylalanine or tryptophan. The D gene is left open where the match is weak.

d_call	v_call	j_call	cdr3_nt	cdr3_aa
-	TRBV7-9	TRBJ1-5	TGTGCCAGCAGCTTACTCACCTCGCAAGGCGGGACGGGCAATCAGCCCCAGCATTTT	CASSLLTSQGGTGNQPQHF
-	TRBV11-3	TRBJ2-5	TGTGCCAGCAGCGTCGAAGAGACCCAGTACTTC	CASSVEETQYF
-	TRBV5-1	TRBJ1-4	TGCGCCAGCAGCTTGATAGGTTCAACGGGTGAAAAACTGTTTTTT	CASSLIGSTGEKLFF
-	TRBV30	TRBJ2-5	TGTGCCTGGAACGTGGGCGGGGGCTTAGAGACCCAGTACTTC	CAWNVGGGLETQYF
-	TRBV15	TRBJ2-3	TGTGCCATTCTCCAAGGCCAGGGGACAGATACGCAGTATTTT	CAILQGQGTDTQYF
-	TRBV5-6	TRBJ2-7	TGTGCCAGCAGCTTGCGCCGACAAGCCTACGAGCAGTACTTC	CASSLRRQAYEQYF
TRBD2	TRBV24-1	TRBJ2-1	TGTGCCACCAGTGATGGACTAGCGGGAGGGAGCTCCTACAATGAGCAGTTCTTC	CATSDGLAGGSSYNEQFF
-	TRBV25-1	TRBJ1-1	TGTGCCAGCAGTGAATTCCCGGGAGCGGCAACTGAAGCTTTCTTT	CASSEFPGAATEAFF
TRBD1	TRBV5-8	TRBJ2-4	TGTGCCACCGCTGCGGGAACAGGGGGTTCCAAAAACATTCAGTACTTC	CATAAGTGGSKNIQYF
-	TRBV7-6	TRBJ2-2	TGTGCCAGCAGCCTGACGGCGAGCGCGAACACCGGGGAGCTGTTTTTT	CASSLTASANTGELFF
TRBD1	TRBV18	TRBJ1-1	TGTGCCAGCTCACCAGAGGGGGCCAGAACTGAAGCTTTCTTT	CASSPEGARTEAFF